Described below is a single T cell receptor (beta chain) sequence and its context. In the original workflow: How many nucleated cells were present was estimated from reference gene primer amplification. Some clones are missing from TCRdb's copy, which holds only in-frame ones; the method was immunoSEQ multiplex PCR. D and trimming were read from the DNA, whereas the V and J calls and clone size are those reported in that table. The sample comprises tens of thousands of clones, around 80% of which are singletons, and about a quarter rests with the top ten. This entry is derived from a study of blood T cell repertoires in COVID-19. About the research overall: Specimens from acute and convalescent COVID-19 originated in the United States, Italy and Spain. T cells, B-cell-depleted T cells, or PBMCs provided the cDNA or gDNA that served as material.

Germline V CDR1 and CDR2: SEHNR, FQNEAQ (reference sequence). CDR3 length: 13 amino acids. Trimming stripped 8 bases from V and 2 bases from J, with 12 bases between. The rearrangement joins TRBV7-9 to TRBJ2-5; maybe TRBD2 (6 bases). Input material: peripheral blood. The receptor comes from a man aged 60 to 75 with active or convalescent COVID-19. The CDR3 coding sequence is TGTGCCAGCGAGGTGGGGGGACAAGAGACCCAGTACTTC. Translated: CASEVGGQETQYF.